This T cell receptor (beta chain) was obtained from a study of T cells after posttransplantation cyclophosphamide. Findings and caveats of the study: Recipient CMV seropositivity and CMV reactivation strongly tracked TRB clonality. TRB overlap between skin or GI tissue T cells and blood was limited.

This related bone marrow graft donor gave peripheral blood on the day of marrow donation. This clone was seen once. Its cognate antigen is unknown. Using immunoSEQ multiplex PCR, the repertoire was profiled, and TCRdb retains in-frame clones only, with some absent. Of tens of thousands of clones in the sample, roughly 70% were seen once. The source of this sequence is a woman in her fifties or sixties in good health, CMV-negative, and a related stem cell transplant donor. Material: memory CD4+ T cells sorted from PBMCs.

CDR3 amino acids: CASSLGQGARHSNQPQHF. As DNA, the CDR3 is TGTGCCAGCAGCCTGGGACAGGGGGCTCGGCATAGCAATCAGCCCCAGCATTTT. The chain is built from TRBV5-5 and TRBJ1-5, with 12 nucleotides matching TRBD1. Trimming took 4 bases from V and 0 from J; bases not matched to a gene: 8. Looked up from germline, CDR1 is SGHKS and CDR2 is YYEKEE (reference sequence). The CDR3 contains 18 residues.